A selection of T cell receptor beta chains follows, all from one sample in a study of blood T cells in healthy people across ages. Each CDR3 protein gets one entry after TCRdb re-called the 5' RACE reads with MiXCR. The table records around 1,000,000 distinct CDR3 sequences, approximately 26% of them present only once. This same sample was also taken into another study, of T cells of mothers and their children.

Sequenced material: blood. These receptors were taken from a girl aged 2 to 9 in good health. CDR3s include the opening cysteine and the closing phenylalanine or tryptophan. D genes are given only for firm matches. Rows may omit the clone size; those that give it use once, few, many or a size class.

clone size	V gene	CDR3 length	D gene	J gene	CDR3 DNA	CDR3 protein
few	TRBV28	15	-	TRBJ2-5	TGTGCCAGCAGTTTATCTACAGGCCAAAGTGAGACCCAGTACTTC	CASSLSTGQSETQYF
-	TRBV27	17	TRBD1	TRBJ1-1	TGTGCCAGCAGACGGACAGGGGGCCCCGATCCGAACACTGAAGCTTTCTTT	CASRRTGGPDPNTEAFF
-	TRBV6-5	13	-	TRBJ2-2	TGTGCCAGCAGTTTGGGGAGTTTCGGGGAGCTGTTTTTT	CASSLGSFGELFF
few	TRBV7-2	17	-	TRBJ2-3	TGTGCCAGCAGCTTAGTTCAAGCTCCTTTTAGCACAGATACGCAGTATTTT	CASSLVQAPFSTDTQYF
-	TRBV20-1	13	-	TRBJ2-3	TGCAGTGCTAGTCTTAGGATCACAGATACGCAGTATTTT	CSASLRITDTQYF
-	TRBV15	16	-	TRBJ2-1	TGTGCCACCAGCACCGACAGGGCAATCACAGCGGGGGAGCAGTTCTTC	CATSTDRAITAGEQFF
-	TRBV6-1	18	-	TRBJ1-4	TGTGCCAGCAGTGAAGCTTCCCCCTACGGGACACGAAATGAAAAACTGTTTTTT	CASSEASPYGTRNEKLFF
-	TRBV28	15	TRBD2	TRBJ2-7	TGTGCCACCAGGGAGACTAGCGCCAAACCCTACGAGCAGTACTTC	CATRETSAKPYEQYF
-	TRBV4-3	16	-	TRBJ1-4	TGCGCCAGTAGCCTAGTAACGACCCGGTGGGGTGAAAAACTGTTTTTT	CASSLVTTRWGEKLFF
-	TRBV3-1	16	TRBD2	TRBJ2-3	TGTGCCAGCAGCCAAGATTCAGGACTAGCGGAAAATACGCAGTATTTT	CASSQDSGLAENTQYF
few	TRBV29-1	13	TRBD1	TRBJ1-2	TGCAGCGTTGATAACGAGGACAGGGTGGGCTACACCTTC	CSVDNEDRVGYTF
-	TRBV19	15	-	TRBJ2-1	TGTGCCAGTATTGCTAGGGATCTAGCCGGCAATGAGCAGTTCTTC	CASIARDLAGNEQFF
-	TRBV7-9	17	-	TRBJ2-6	TGTGCCAGCAGTCAAGAAGGACACACCTCTGGGGCCAACGTCCTGACTTTC	CASSQEGHTSGANVLTF
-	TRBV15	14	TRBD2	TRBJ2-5	TGTGCCACCAGCAGAGTGATAGCGGGAGGGCCTCAGTACTTC	CATSRVIAGGPQYF
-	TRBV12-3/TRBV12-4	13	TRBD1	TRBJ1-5	TGTGCCAGCAGTCAGACAGGGACCCAGCCCCAGCATTTT	CASSQTGTQPQHF
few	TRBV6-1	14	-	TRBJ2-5	TGTGCCAGCAGTGTGGGGGTTTGGGGAGAGACCCAGTACTTC	CASSVGVWGETQYF
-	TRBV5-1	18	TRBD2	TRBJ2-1	TGCGCCAGCAGCTTGTTAGTGACTAGCGGGAACTCCCACAATGAGCAGTTCTTC	CASSLLVTSGNSHNEQFF
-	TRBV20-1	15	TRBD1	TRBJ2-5	TGCAGTGCTTACAACCCTTGGACAGGAGGAGAGACCCAGTACTTC	CSAYNPWTGGETQYF
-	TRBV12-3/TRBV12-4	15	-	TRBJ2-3	TGTGCCAGCAGTTTGTTAGCGGTTGGCGGAGATACGCAGTATTTT	CASSLLAVGGDTQYF
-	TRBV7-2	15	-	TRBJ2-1	TGTGCCAGCAGCTTAGGGTCCGGGGGTTTCGATGAGCAGTTCTTC	CASSLGSGGFDEQFF
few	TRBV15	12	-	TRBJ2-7	TGTGCCACCAGCAGACCTGGACAGGAGCAGTACTTC	CATSRPGQEQYF
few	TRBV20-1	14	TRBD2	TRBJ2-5	TGCAGTGCTAGAGATTGGGCTAGCGGGGAGACCCAGTACTTC	CSARDWASGETQYF
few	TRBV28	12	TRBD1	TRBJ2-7	TGTGCCAGCAGTGTGACAGGGACCGAGCAGTACTTC	CASSVTGTEQYF
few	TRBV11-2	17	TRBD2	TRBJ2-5	TGTGCCAGCAGCTTAGAAGGCGGGGGGCCCCTCACGGAGACCCAGTACTTC	CASSLEGGGPLTETQYF
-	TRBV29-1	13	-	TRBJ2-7	TGCAGCGTTGTTGTCCCCCATGTAGTCGAGCAGTACTTC	CSVVVPHVVEQYF
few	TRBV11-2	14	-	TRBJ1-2	TGTGCCAGCAGCTTAGATATCAGGGTCGGCGGCTACACCTTC	CASSLDIRVGGYTF